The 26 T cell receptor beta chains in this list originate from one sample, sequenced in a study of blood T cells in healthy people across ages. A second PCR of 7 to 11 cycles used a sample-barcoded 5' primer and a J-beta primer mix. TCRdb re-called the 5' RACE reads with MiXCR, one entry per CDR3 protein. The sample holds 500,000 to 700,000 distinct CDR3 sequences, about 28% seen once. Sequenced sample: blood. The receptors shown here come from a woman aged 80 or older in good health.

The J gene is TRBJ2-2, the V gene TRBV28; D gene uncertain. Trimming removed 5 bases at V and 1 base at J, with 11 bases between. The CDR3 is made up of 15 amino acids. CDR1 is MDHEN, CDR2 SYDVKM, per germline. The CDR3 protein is CASSLTVRNTGELFF. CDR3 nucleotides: TGTGCCAGCAGTCTGACGGTGCGGAACACCGGGGAGCTGTTTTTT.

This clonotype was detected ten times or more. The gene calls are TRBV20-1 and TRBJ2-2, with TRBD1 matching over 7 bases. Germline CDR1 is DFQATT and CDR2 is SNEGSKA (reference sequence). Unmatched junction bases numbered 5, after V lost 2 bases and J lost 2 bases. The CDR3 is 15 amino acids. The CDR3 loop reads CSARPGTVNTGELFF. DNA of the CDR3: TGCAGTGCTAGACCCGGGACAGTAAACACCGGGGAGCTGTTTTTT.

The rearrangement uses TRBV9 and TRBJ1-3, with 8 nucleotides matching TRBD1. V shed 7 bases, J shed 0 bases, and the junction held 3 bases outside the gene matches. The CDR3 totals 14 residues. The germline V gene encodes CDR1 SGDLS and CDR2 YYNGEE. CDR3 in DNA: TGTGCCAGCGCCCAGGGGGCCTCTGGAAACACCATATATTTT. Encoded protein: CASAQGASGNTIYF. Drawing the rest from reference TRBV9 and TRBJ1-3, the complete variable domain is DSGVTQTPKHLITATGQRVTLRCSPRSGDLSVYWYQQSLDQGLQFLIQYYNGEERAKGNILERFSAQQFPDLHSELNLSSLELGDSALYFCASAQGASGNTIYFGEGSWLTVV.

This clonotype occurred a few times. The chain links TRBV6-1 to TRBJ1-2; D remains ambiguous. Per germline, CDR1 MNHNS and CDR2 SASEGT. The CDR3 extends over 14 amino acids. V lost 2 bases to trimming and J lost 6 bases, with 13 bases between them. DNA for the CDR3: TGTGCCAGCAGTGAAAACAGACCTACCCATGGCTACACCTTC. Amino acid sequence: CASSENRPTHGYTF.

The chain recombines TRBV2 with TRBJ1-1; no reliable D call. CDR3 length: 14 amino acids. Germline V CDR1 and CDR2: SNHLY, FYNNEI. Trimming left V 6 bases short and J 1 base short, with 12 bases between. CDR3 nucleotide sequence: TGTGCCAGCAGCATACGGCAGGAGAACACTGAAGCTTTCTTT. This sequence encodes CASSIRQENTEAFF.

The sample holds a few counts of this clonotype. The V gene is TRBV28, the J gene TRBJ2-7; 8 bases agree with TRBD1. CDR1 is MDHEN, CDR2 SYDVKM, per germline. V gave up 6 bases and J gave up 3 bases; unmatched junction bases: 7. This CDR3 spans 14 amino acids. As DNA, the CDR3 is TGTGCCAGCAGGGAAGGCGGGACAGGCTACGAGCAGTACTTC. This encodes CASREGGTGYEQYF.

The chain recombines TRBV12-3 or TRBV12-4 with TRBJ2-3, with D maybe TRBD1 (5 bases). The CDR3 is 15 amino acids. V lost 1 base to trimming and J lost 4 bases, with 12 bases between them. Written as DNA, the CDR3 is TGTGCCAGCAGTTTAGGGGGATCGACAGCAGATACGCAGTATTTT. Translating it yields CASSLGGSTADTQYF.

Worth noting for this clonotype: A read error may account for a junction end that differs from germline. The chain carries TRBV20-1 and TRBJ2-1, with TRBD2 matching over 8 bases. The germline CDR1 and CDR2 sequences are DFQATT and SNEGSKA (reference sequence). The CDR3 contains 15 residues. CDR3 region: CSARPLAGTYNEQIF. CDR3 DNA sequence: TGCAGTGCTAGACCCCTAGCGGGTACGTACAATGAGCAGATCTTC.

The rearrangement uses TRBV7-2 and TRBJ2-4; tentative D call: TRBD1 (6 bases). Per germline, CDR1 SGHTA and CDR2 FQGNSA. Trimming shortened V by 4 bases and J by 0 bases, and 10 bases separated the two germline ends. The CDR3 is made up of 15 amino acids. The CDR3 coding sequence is TGTGCCAGCAGCTCCACAGGGCTAGCCAAAAACATTCAGTACTTC. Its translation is CASSSTGLAKNIQYF.

The CDR3 nucleotides read TGCAGTGCTAGCGGGGGGGGCGGGAATGAGCAGTTCTTC. Translation gives CSASGGGGNEQFF. This sequence joins TRBV20-1 and TRBJ2-1, with 8 bases aligning to TRBD2. CDR1 and CDR2 from the germline V gene are DFQATT and SNEGSKA (reference sequence). This CDR3 spans 13 amino acids. After removal of 3 bases from V and 7 bases from J, the junction contained 5 bases not matched to a gene.

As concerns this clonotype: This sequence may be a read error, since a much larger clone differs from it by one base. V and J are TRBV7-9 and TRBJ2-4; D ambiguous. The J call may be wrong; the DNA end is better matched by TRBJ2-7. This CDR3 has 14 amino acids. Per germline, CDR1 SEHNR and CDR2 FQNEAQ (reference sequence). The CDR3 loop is CASSPRIAAYEQYF. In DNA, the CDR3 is TGTGCCAGCAGCCCCCGGATAGCAGCCTACGAGCAGTACTTC.

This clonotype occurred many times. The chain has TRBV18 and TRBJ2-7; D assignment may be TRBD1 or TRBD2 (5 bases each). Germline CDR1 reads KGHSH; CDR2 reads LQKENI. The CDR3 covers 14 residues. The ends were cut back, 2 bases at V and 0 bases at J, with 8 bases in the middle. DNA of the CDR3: TGTGCCAGCTCACCAGCCGGGGCCTCCTACGAGCAGTACTTC. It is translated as CASSPAGASYEQYF.

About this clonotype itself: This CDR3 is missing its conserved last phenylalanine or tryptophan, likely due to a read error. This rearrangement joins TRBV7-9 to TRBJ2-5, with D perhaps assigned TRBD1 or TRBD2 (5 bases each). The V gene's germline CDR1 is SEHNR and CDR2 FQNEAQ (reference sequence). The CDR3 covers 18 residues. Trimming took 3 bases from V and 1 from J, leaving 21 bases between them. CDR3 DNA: TGTGCCAGCAGCTTGAGCGTGAAGACCCCGAGGGGCCAAGAGACCCAGTACGTC. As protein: CASSLSVKTPRGQETQYV.

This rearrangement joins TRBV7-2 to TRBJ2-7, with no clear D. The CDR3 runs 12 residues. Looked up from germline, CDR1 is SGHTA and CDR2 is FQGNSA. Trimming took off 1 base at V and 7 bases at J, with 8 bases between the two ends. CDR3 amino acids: CASSLVMGEQYF. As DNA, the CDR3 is TGTGCCAGCAGCTTAGTCATGGGAGAGCAGTACTTC.

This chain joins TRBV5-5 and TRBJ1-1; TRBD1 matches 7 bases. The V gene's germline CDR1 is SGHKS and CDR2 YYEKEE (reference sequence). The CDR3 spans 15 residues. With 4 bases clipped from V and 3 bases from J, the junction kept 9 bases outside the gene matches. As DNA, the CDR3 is TGTGCCAGCAGCCCGGGACAGTGGCGGGACACTGAAGCTTTCTTT. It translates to CASSPGQWRDTEAFF.

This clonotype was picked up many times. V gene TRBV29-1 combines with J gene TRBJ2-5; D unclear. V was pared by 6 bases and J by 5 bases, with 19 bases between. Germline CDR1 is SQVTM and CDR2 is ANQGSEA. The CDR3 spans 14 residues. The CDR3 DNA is TGCAGCGTGAGAGAACTGCTGCGGTGGGAGACCCAGTACTTC. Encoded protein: CSVRELLRWETQYF.

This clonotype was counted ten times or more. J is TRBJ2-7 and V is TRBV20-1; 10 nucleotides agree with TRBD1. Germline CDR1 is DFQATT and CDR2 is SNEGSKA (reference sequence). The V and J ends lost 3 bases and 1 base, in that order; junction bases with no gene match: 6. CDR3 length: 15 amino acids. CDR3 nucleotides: TGCAGTGCTAGCCCGCAGGGACAGGGGTCCTACGAGCAGTACTTC. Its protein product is CSASPQGQGSYEQYF.

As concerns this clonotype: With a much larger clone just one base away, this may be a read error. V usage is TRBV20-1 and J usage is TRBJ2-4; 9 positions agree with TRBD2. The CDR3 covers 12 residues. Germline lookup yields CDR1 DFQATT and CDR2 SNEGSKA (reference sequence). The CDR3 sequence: CSLAGKNNEQYF. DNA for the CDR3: TGCAGCCTAGCGGGGAAAAACAATGAGCAGTACTTC.

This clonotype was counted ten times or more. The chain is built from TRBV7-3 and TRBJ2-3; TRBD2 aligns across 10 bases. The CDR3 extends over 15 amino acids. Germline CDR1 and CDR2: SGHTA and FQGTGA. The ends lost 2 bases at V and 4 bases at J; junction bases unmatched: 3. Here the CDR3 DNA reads TGTGCCAGCAGCTTAGGGGGACTAGCGTCAGATACGCAGTATTTT. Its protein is CASSLGGLASDTQYF.

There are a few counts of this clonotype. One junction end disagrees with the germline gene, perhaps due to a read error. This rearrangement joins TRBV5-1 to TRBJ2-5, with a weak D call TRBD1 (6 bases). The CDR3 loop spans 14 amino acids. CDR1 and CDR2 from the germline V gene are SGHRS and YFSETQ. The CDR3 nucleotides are TGCACCAGCAGCGCCGGGACATATCAAGAGACCCAGTACTTC. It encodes CTSSAGTYQETQYF. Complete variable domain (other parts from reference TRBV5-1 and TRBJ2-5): KAGVTQTPRYLIKTRGQQVTLSCSPISGHRSVSWYQQTPGQGLQFLFEYFSETQRNKGNFPGRFSGRQFSNSRSEMNVSTLELGDSALYLCTSSAGTYQETQYFGPGTRLLVL.

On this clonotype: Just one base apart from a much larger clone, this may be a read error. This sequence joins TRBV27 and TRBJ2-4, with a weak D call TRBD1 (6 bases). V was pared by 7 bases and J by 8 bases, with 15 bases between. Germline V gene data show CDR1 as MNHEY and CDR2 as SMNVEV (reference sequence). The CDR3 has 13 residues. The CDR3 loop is CASKKDSRDIQYF. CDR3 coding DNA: TGTGCCAGCAAGAAGGACAGCCGGGACATTCAGTACTTC.

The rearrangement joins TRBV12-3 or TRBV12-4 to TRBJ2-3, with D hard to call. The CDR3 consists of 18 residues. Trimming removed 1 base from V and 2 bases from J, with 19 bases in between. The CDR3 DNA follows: TGTGCCAGCAGTTTAGTTGTTCCTCGGGCAGTATACACAGATACGCAGTATTTT. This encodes CASSLVVPRAVYTDTQYF.

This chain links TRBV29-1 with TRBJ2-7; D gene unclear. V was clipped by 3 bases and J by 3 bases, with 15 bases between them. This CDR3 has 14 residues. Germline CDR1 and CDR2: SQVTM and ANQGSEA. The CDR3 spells CSVDVRNVGYEQYF. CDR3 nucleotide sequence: TGCAGCGTTGACGTGCGTAACGTAGGCTACGAGCAGTACTTC.

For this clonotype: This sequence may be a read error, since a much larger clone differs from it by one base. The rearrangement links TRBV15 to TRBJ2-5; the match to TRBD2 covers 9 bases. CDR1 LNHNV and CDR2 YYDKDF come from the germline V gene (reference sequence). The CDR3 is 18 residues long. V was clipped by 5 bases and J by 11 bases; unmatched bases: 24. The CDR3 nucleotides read TGTGCCACCAGCGGAACCTCTGCGGGGGGGCCTTACATCCCCGGGCAGTACTTC. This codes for CATSGTSAGGPYIPGQYF.

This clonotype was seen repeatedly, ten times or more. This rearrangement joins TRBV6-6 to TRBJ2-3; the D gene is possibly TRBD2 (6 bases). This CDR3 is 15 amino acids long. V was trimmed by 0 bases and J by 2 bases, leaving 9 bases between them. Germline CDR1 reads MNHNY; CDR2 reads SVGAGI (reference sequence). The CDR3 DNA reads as TGTGCCAGCAGTTACTCGGCGGGGACCACAGATACGCAGTATTTT. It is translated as CASSYSAGTTDTQYF.

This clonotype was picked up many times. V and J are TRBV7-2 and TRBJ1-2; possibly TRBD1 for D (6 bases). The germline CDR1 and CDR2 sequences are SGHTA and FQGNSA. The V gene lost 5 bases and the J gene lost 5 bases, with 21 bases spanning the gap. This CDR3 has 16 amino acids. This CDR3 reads CASSLSGWTALYGYTF. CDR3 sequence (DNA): TGTGCCAGCAGCCTCTCGGGGTGGACAGCCTTATATGGCTACACCTTC.